The 5 T cell receptor beta chains below were found in one sample sequenced in a study of shared clonotypes between healthy human individuals (dated by TCRdb to between 2020 and 2021). Library generation was performed with the immunoSEQ multiplex PCR assay. In its TCRdb copy, this immuneACCESS table keeps in-frame sequences only and misses some clones. Where compared with another copy, unresolved V genes explain less than half of these, and the others have no known cause. For this sample there are around 2,100,000 clones; approximately 94% appear just once. 1% to 1.5% of the sample goes to the ten largest clones. For the CD8 naive samples, CD45RO-negative cells were positively selected for CCR7, yielding a CD45RA+CCR7+ population from which TemRA cells were excluded. The sequencing input was naive CD8+ T cells sorted from blood. What this sample's cell subset or site label stands for: CD45RA+CCR7+. The receptors stem from a man between 18 and 29 years old in good health.

The chain carries TRBV6-6 and TRBJ2-7; 8 nucleotides agree with TRBD1. The CDR3 length is 15 residues. Germline CDR1 MNHNY, CDR2 SVGAGI (reference sequence). J gave up 3 bases and V 6 bases, and 10 bases lay outside the gene matches. This CDR3 is CASSNRQGIGYEQYF. The CDR3 region has the DNA TGTGCCAGCAGCAACCGACAGGGGATAGGCTACGAGCAGTACTTC.

The chain carries TRBV5-4 and TRBJ2-7, with D perhaps TRBD2 (6 bases). The CDR3 loop spans 14 amino acids. CDR1 and CDR2 (germline): SGHNT, YYREEE (reference sequence). V lost 4 bases and J lost 3, with 14 bases in between. The CDR3 loop reads CASSRMGGGYEQYF. CDR3 sequence (DNA): TGTGCCAGCAGCCGGATGGGGGGTGGCTACGAGCAGTACTTC.

This clone showed up just a few times. The gene calls are TRBV4-1 and TRBJ1-5; D call uncertain. Germline V gives CDR1 MGHRA, CDR2 YSYEKL. CDR3 length: 13 residues. The V and J ends lost 1 base and 6 bases respectively, with 7 bases between them. CDR3 nucleotides: TGCGCCAGCAGCCAAGCGGGGTTTCAGCCCCAGCATTTT. Protein product: CASSQAGFQPQHF.

The chain combines TRBV28 with TRBJ1-1, with D perhaps matching TRBD1 (6 bases). Trimming took 7 bases from V and 3 from J, leaving 15 bases between them. The germline V gene has CDR1 MDHEN and CDR2 SYDVKM. CDR3 length: 14 amino acids. The CDR3 protein is CASIMEGGHTEAFF. The CDR3 DNA is TGTGCCAGCATCATGGAGGGGGGCCACACTGAAGCTTTCTTT.

V usage is TRBV6-6 and J usage is TRBJ2-1, with TRBD2 matching over 8 bases. Trimming cost V 7 bases and J 6 bases; bases outside gene matches: 2. Germline V gives CDR1 MNHNY, CDR2 SVGAGI (reference sequence). This CDR3 is built from 12 residues. The chain's CDR3 is CASISGTNEQFF. The CDR3, as DNA: TGTGCCAGCATTAGCGGGACCAATGAGCAGTTCTTC.